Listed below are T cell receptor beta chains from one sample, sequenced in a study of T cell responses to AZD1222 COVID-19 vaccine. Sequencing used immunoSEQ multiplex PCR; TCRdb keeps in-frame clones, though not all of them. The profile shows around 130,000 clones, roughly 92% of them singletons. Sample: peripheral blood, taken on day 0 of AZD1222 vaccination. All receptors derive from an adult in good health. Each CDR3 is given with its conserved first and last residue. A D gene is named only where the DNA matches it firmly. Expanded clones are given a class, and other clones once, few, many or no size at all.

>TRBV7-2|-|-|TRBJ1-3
CASSLDRVAGNTIYF
TGTGCCAGCAGCTTAGACAGGGTAGCCGGAAACACCATATATTTT
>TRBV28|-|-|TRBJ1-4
CASRTKQPELFF
TGTGCCAGCAGAACCAAACAGCCGGAACTGTTTTTT
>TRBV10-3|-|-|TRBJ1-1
CAISDGSGLAEAFF
TGTGCCATCAGTGACGGCAGCGGCCTCGCTGAAGCTTTCTTT
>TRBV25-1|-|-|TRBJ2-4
CASSERLAGTGNIQYF
TGTGCCAGCAGTGAACGTCTGGCAGGGACGGGCAACATTCAGTACTTC
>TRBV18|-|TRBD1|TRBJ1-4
CASSPPNTGGYEKLFF
TGTGCCAGCTCACCACCGAACACAGGGGGATACGAAAAACTGTTTTTT
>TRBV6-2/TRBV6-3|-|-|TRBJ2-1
CASSQGSLAMFF
TGTGCCAGCAGTCAGGGGTCACTAGCTATGTTCTTC
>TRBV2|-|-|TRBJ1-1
CASFNTEAFF
TGTGCCAGCTTTAACACTGAAGCTTTCTTT
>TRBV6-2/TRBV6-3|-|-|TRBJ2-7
CASSFFRSHEQYF
TGTGCCAGCAGTTTCTTTCGGAGCCACGAGCAGTACTTC
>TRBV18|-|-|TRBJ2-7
CASSPSQVTYEQYF
TGTGCCAGCTCACCGTCACAGGTCACCTACGAGCAGTACTTC
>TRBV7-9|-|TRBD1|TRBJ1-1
CASSLWGQGARTEAFF
TGTGCCAGCAGCTTATGGGGCCAGGGGGCGCGGACTGAAGCTTTCTTT
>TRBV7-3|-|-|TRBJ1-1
CASSPDGNTEAFF
TGTGCCAGCAGCCCGGACGGGAACACTGAAGCTTTCTTT
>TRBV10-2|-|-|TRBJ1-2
CASRKTGSDHGYTF
TGCGCCAGCAGGAAGACAGGTTCGGACCATGGCTACACCTTC
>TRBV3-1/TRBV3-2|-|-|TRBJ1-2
CASSQDRRYGYTF
TGTGCCAGCAGCCAAGATCGGAGGTATGGCTACACCTTC
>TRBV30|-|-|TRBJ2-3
CAWSRATTDTQYF
TGTGCCTGGAGCCGAGCGACCACAGATACGCAGTATTTT
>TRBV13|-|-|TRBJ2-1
CASSLKGDWNEQFF
TGTGCCAGCAGCTTAAAAGGGGACTGGAATGAGCAGTTCTTC
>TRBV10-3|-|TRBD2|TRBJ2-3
CAISESVGGSTDTQYF
TGTGCCATCAGTGAGTCGGTGGGGGGGAGCACAGATACGCAGTATTTT
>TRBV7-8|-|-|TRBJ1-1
CASTKFRGGSDEAFF
TGTGCCAGCACCAAATTCAGAGGGGGATCTGATGAAGCTTTCTTT
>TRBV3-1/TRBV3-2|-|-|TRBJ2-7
CASSQISDEQYF
TGTGCCAGCAGCCAAATATCCGACGAGCAGTACTTC
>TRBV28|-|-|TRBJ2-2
CASNLGWPGGGGELFF
TGTGCCAGCAATCTAGGCTGGCCCGGGGGAGGCGGGGAGCTGTTTTTT
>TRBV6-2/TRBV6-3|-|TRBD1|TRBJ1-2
CASSSLPGQGVDGYTF
TGTGCCAGCAGTTCCCTCCCCGGACAGGGAGTGGATGGCTACACCTTC
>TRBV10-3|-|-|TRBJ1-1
CAISESGQLEAFF
TGTGCCATCAGTGAGTCCGGACAGCTTGAAGCTTTCTTT
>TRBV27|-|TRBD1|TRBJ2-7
CASSLAGQGYEQYF
TGTGCCAGCAGCCTTGCGGGACAGGGCTACGAGCAGTACTTC
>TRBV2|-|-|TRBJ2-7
CASRPGWAPTYEQYF
TGTGCCAGCCGACCTGGCTGGGCACCCACCTACGAGCAGTACTTC
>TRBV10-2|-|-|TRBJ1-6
CASSSTSSYNSPLHF
TGCGCCAGCAGTTCAACGAGCTCCTATAATTCACCCCTCCACTTT
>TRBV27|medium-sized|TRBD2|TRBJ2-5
CASSPEAGGQETQYF
TGTGCCAGCAGCCCCGAGGCGGGAGGGCAAGAGACCCAGTACTTC
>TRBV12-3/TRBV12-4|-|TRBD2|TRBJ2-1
CAGRASGDNEQFF
TGTGCCGGGCGGGCTAGCGGGGACAATGAGCAGTTCTTC
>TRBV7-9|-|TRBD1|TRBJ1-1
CASSLAGTGLPEAFF
TGTGCCAGCAGCCTCGCCGGGACAGGCCTTCCTGAAGCTTTCTTT
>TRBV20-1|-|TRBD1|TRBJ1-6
CSAQTQGPLHF
TGCAGTGCCCAAACACAGGGGCCCCTCCACTTT
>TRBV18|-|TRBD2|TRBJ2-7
CASSLGTSGSYEQYF
TGTGCCAGCTCACTCGGGACTAGCGGTTCCTACGAGCAGTACTTC
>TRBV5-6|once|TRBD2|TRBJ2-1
CASSSLRLAGGLSYNEQFF
TGTGCCAGCAGTTCCCTGAGACTAGCGGGTGGTCTCTCCTACAATGAGCAGTTCTTC
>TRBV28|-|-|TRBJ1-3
CASSSRDKRNTIYF
TGTGCCAGCAGTTCCCGGGACAAGCGAAACACCATATATTTT
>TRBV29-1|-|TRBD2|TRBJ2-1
CSVFDSGSGNEQFF
TGCAGCGTTTTTGATAGCGGGAGTGGAAATGAGCAGTTCTTC
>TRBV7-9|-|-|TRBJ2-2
CASSLKGRGNTGELFF
TGTGCCAGCAGCTTAAAAGGCAGGGGCAACACCGGGGAGCTGTTTTTT
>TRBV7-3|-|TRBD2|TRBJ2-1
CASSLGLAGYNEQFF
TGTGCCAGCAGCCTAGGACTAGCGGGGTACAATGAGCAGTTCTTC